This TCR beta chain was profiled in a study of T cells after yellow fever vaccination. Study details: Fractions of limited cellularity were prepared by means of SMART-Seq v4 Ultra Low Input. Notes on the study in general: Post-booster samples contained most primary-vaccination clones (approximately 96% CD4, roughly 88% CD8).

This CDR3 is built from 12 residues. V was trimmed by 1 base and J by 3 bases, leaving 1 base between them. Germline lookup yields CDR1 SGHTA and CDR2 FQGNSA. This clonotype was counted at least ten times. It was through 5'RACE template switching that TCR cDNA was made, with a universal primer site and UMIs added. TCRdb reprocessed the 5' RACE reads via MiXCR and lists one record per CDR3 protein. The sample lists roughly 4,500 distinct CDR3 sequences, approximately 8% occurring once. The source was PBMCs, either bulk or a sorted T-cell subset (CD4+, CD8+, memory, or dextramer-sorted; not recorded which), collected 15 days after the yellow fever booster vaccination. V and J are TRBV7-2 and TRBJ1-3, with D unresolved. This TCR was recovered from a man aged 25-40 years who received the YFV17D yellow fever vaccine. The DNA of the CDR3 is TGTGCCAGCAGCTTAGTTGGAAACACCATATATTTT. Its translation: CASSLVGNTIYF.